This entry lists 14 T cell receptor beta chains sequenced from one sample in a study of blood T cell repertoires in COVID-19. Data came from immunoSEQ multiplex PCR; TCRdb stores just in-frame clones and leaves some out. The sample lists 200,000 or so clones; over 80% were seen once. The sequencing sample was made of peripheral blood. These receptors came from a human donor in a cohort sampled during active COVID-19.

This rearrangement joins TRBV6-5 to TRBJ2-2; D is unresolved. The CDR3 is made up of 14 amino acids. V was pared by 1 base and J by 1 base, with 4 bases between. Germline CDR1 reads MNHEY; CDR2 reads SVGAGI. The CDR3 nucleotides are TGTGCCAGCAGTTACTACAAGAACACCGGGGAGCTGTTTTTT. Its translation is CASSYYKNTGELFF.

The V and J genes are TRBV30 and TRBJ1-1, with a possible D match to TRBD1 (5 bases). CDR1 is GTSNPN, CDR2 SVGIG, per germline (reference sequence). CDR3 size: 13 residues. The V end lost 4 bases, the J end lost 5 bases, and 14 bases lay between the germline ends. The CDR3 sequence: CAWKRGMETEAFF. The CDR3 nucleotides read TGTGCCTGGAAACGGGGGATGGAGACTGAAGCTTTCTTT.

This chain links TRBV27 with TRBJ2-2; 7 positions match TRBD1. V trimming: 7 bases; J trimming: 3 bases; junction bases outside the gene matches: 5. This CDR3 has 14 residues. The germline CDR1 and CDR2 sequences are MNHEY and SMNVEV (reference sequence). The CDR3 here is CASTDRVDTGELFF. CDR3 DNA sequence: TGTGCCAGCACAGACAGGGTAGACACCGGGGAGCTGTTTTTT.

CDR3: CASSLAAHQPQHF. CDR3 nucleotides: TGTGCCAGCAGCTTAGCGGCTCATCAGCCCCAGCATTTT. This chain joins TRBV7-2 and TRBJ1-5; D not resolved. V was shortened by 0 bases and J by 5 bases, with 5 bases between the two germline ends. The CDR3 is 13 residues long. CDR1 and CDR2 from the germline V gene are SGHTA and FQGNSA. Based on the CDR3 plus reference TRBV7-2 and TRBJ1-5, the full variable domain is GAGVSQSPSNKVTEKGKDVELRCDPISGHTALYWYRQSLGQGLEFLIYFQGNSAPDKSGLPSDRFSAERTGGSVSTLTIQRTQQEDSAVYLCASSLAAHQPQHFGDGTRLSIL.

The rearrangement links TRBV5-1 to TRBJ2-5; maybe TRBD2 (6 bases). Germline V gene lookup returns CDR1 SGHRS and CDR2 YFSETQ. V was cut by 0 bases and J by 5 bases, with 8 bases left in between. The CDR3 runs to 13 residues. CDR3 sequence reads: CASSLEGRETQYF. In nucleotides, the CDR3 is TGCGCCAGCAGCTTGGAAGGGAGGGAGACCCAGTACTTC.

This clone was counted once. The chain combines TRBV18 with TRBJ1-2, with a weak D call TRBD1 (6 bases). Germline V lookup: CDR1 KGHSH, CDR2 LQKENI. V lost 6 bases to trimming and J lost 7 bases, with 15 bases between them. The CDR3 sequence is 13 residues long. CDR3 protein: CASSYDRPSGYTF. CDR3 nucleotides: TGTGCCAGCTCGTACGACAGGCCTTCTGGCTACACCTTC.

The chain employs TRBV29-1 and TRBJ1-2; 8 positions agree with TRBD1. The V and J ends lost 4 bases and 2 bases, in that order; junction bases with no gene match: 6. Germline V gene data show CDR1 as SQVTM and CDR2 as ANQGSEA. CDR3 length: 14 residues. The CDR3 sequence: CSVGGWTGNYGYTF. The CDR3 DNA is TGCAGCGTTGGGGGGTGGACAGGGAACTATGGCTACACCTTC.

The CDR3 nucleotides are TGTGCCAGCAGCATCAACAGGGGCCTACTTTACGAGCAGTACTTC. Its protein is CASSINRGLLYEQYF. The chain recombines TRBV6-5 with TRBJ2-7, with 7 bases identical to TRBD1. The CDR3 runs to 15 residues. CDR1 is MNHEY and CDR2 is SVGAGI in the germline V gene. The V gene end was trimmed by 6 bases and the J gene end by 4 bases; junction bases not matched to a gene: 12.

V usage is TRBV28 and J usage is TRBJ1-2; weak D call: TRBD1 (5 bases). CDR1 and CDR2 (germline): MDHEN, SYDVKM. This CDR3 region has 11 residues. The V and J ends lost 3 bases and 7 bases respectively, with 6 bases between them. CDR3 loop: CASSLGGGYTF. For the CDR3, the DNA is TGTGCCAGCAGTTTGGGGGGTGGCTACACCTTC.

This sequence joins TRBV24-1 and TRBJ2-5, with 11 bases identical to TRBD2. Germline lookup yields CDR1 KGHDR and CDR2 SFDVKD. The CDR3 has 18 residues. The V segment lost 0 bases and the J segment 1 base; nucleotides outside the gene matches: 6. The CDR3 region has the DNA TGTGCCACCAGTGATTTGCCTGGGACTAGCGGACTCCAAGAGACCCAGTACTTC. Translated: CATSDLPGTSGLQETQYF.

The V and J genes are TRBV6-5 and TRBJ2-7; TRBD2 matches at 9 bases. The V segment lost 0 bases and the J segment 2 bases; nucleotides outside the gene matches: 2. The CDR3 is 15 amino acids. The germline CDR1 and CDR2 sequences are MNHEY and SVGAGI. The DNA of the CDR3 is TGTGCCAGCAGTTACTCGGGCGGGAGGGCCTACGAGCAGTACTTC. This sequence encodes CASSYSGGRAYEQYF.

The genes are TRBV4-2 and TRBJ2-3; tentative D call: TRBD1 (5 bases). The V end was cut by 0 bases, the J end by 1 base, with 14 bases between. Germline CDR1 reads LGHNA; CDR2 reads YNFKEQ. CDR3 length equals 17 residues. CDR3 in DNA: TGTGCCAGCAGCCAAGATGACAGCTCTCGTGGCACAGATACGCAGTATTTT. Protein product: CASSQDDSSRGTDTQYF.

Turning to this clone: At one end the junction does not follow the germline gene, possibly because of a read error. This chain uses TRBV15 with TRBJ2-4; 8 nucleotides match TRBD2. This CDR3 is 20 amino acids long. Germline lookup yields CDR1 LNHNV and CDR2 YYDKDF (reference sequence). CDR3 residues: CATSREIPSGSSEAKNIQYF. The CDR3 DNA reads TGTGCCACAAGCAGAGAAATACCGAGCGGGAGCTCAGAAGCCAAAAACATTCAGTACTTC.

The genes are TRBV9 and TRBJ2-5; 7 nucleotides align to TRBD2. After removal of 0 bases from V and 1 base from J, the junction contained 0 bases not matched to a gene. The CDR3 extends over 14 amino acids. Germline CDR1 reads SGDLS; CDR2 reads YYNGEE. CDR3 residues: CASSVGTSQETQYF. CDR3 sequence (DNA): TGTGCCAGCAGCGTAGGGACTAGCCAAGAGACCCAGTACTTC.